This T cell receptor beta chain stems from a study of CD8 T cells in ankylosing spondylitis. Researchers built TCR beta libraries using quantitative 5'-RACE with molecular barcodes. MiXCR was run by TCRdb on the 5' RACE reads, yielding one entry per CDR3 protein. The top ten hold more than 0.5% of the sample, which has about 800,000 distinct CDR3 sequences, 10% to 15% seen once. Of note for this clonotype: Its antigen remains unknown.

Study-wide results and limits: In reactive arthritis synovial fluid and blood, some motif variants had been reported before. Characteristic, it appeared, of ankylosing spondylitis blood was a TCR beta motif of 7 or 8 highly homologous variants.

CDR1 DFQATT and CDR2 SNEGSKA come from the germline V gene (reference sequence). The CDR3 runs 14 residues. With 2 bases clipped from V and 2 bases from J, the junction kept 2 bases outside the gene matches. The sequenced material came from blood, either unsorted or a sorted T cell fraction (not recorded which). This receptor was obtained from a male donor with ankylosing spondylitis. The V and J genes are TRBV20-1 and TRBJ2-7, with 11 bases lining up with TRBD2. This CDR3 reads CSARLAGGTYEQYF. The CDR3 coding sequence is TGCAGTGCTAGACTAGCGGGGGGTACCTACGAGCAGTACTTC.